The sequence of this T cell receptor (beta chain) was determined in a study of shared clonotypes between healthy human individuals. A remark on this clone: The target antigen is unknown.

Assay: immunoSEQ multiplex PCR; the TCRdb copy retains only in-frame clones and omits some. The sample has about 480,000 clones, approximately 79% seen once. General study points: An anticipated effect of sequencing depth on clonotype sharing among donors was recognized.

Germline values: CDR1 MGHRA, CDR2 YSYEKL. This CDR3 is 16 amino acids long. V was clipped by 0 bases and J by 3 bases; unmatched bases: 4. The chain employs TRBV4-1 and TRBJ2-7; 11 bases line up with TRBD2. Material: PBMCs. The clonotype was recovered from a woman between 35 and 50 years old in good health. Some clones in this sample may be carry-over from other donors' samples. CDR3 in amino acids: CASSQDRLAGFYEQYF. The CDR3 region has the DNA TGCGCCAGCAGCCAAGACCGACTAGCGGGATTCTACGAGCAGTACTTC.